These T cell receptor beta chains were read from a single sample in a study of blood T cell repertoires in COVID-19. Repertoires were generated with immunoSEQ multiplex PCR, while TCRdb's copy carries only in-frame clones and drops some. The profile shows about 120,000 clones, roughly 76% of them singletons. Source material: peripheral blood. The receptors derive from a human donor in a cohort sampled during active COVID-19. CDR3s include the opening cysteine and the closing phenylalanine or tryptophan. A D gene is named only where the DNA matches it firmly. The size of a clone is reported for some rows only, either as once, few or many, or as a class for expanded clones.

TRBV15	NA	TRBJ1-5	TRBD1	CATSKLTGGQPQHF	TGTGCCACCAGCAAATTGACAGGGGGTCAGCCCCAGCATTTT
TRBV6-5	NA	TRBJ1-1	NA	CASSYSVRVNTEAFF	TGTGCCAGCAGTTACTCGGTCAGGGTGAACACTGAAGCTTTCTTT
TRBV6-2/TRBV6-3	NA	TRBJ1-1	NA	CASSYEAWTEAFF	TGTGCCAGCAGTTACGAGGCATGGACTGAAGCTTTCTTT
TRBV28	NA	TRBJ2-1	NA	CASRIGGSGSSYNEQFF	TGTGCCAGCCGGATTGGGGGTAGCGGAAGCTCCTACAATGAGCAGTTCTTC
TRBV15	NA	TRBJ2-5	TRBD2	CATSSKGLAGGETQYF	TGTGCCACCAGCAGCAAGGGACTAGCGGGAGGAGAGACCCAGTACTTC
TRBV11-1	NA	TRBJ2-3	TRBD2	CASSSAGTNTDTQYF	TGTGCCAGCAGCTCTGCCGGGACTAACACAGATACGCAGTATTTT
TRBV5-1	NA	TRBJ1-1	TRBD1	CASTTGTGGLNTEAFF	TGCGCCAGCACGACCGGGACAGGGGGATTGAACACTGAAGCTTTCTTT
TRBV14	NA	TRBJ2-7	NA	CASSQLGHYEQYF	TGTGCCAGCAGCCAACTAGGCCACTACGAGCAGTACTTC
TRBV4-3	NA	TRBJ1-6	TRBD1	CASSQGQTGQYNSPLHF	TGCGCCAGCAGCCAAGGGCAAACGGGACAGTATAATTCACCCCTCCACTTT
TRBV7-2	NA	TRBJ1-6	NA	CASSLGEGRANSPLHF	TGTGCCAGCAGCTTAGGGGAGGGCCGGGCGAATTCACCCCTCCACTTT
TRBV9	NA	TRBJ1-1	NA	CASSVAGGVVTEAFF	TGTGCCAGCAGCGTAGCCGGGGGTGTAGTCACTGAAGCTTTCTTT
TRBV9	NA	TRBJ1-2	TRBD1	CASSPNPQGAGYTF	TGTGCCAGCAGCCCGAACCCACAGGGGGCTGGCTACACCTTC
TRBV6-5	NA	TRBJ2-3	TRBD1	CASSPRQGGDTQYF	TGTGCCAGCAGTCCTAGACAGGGCGGAGATACGCAGTATTTT
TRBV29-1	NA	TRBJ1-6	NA	CSVEIGGGNSPLHF	TGCAGCGTTGAAATTGGGGGAGGAAATTCACCCCTCCACTTT
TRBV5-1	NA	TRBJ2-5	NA	CASSFGGLGAETQYF	TGCGCCAGCAGCTTCGGTGGGCTGGGGGCGGAGACCCAGTACTTC
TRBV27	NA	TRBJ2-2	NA	CASSLEDGNTGELFF	TGTGCCAGCAGTCTGGAGGACGGGAACACCGGGGAGCTGTTTTTT
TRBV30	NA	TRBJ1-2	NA	CAWSGGGRYGYTF	TGTGCCTGGAGTGGCGGGGGTCGGTATGGCTACACCTTC
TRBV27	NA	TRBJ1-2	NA	CASSLGAGRLNYGYTF	TGTGCCAGCAGTTTAGGGGCCGGACGGTTGAACTATGGCTACACCTTC
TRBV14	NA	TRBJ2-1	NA	CASSLLVVGEQFF	TGTGCCAGCAGCCTTCTAGTAGTCGGTGAGCAGTTCTTC
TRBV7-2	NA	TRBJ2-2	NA	CASRRGNTGELFF	TGTGCCAGCAGACGGGGGAACACCGGGGAGCTGTTTTTT
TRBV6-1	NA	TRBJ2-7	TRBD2	CASSEALAETYEQYF	TGTGCCAGCAGTGAGGCCCTAGCGGAGACCTACGAGCAGTACTTC
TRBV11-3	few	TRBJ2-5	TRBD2	CASTIGALAGVGETQYF	TGTGCCAGCACCATTGGCGCCCTAGCGGGGGTCGGAGAGACCCAGTACTTC
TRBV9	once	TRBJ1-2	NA	CASSVGHITNYGYTF	TGTGCCAGCAGCGTAGGTCACATAACCAACTATGGCTACACCTTC
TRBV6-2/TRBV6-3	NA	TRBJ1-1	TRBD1	CASNPGQGAWGNTEAFF	TGTGCCAGCAACCCAGGACAGGGGGCTTGGGGGAACACTGAAGCTTTCTTT
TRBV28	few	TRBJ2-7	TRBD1	CASSLGQAPYEQYF	TGTGCCAGCAGCCTAGGACAGGCCCCCTACGAGCAGTACTTC
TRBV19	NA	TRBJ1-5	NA	CASRTAGTSNQPQHF	TGTGCCAGTAGGACGGCCGGGACAAGCAATCAGCCCCAGCATTTT
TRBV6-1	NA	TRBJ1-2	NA	CASSEAGAGSPYGYTF	TGTGCCAGCAGTGAAGCAGGGGCGGGGTCCCCCTATGGCTACACCTTC
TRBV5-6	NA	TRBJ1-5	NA	CASSSDRNQPQHF	TGTGCCAGCAGTAGTGACAGGAATCAGCCCCAGCATTTT
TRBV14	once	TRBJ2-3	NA	CASSMKALVGTDTQYF	TGTGCCAGCAGCATGAAAGCCCTAGTAGGCACAGATACGCAGTATTTT
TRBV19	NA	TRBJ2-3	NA	CASSMLEGGRSTDTQYF	TGTGCCAGTAGTATGCTCGAGGGTGGGAGATCGACAGATACGCAGTATTTT
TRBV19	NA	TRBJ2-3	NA	CASSPQRDTQYF	TGTGCCAGTAGTCCCCAGCGGGATACGCAGTATTTT
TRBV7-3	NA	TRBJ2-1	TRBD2	CASSLTSGGAHEQFF	TGTGCCAGCAGCTTAACTAGCGGGGGGGCCCATGAGCAGTTCTTC
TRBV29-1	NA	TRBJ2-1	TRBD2	CSGQKREGRNEQFF	TGCAGCGGTCAAAAGCGGGAGGGCCGGAATGAGCAGTTCTTC
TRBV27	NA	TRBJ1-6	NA	CASRGLINSPLHF	TGTGCCAGCAGGGGACTGATCAATTCACCCCTCCACTTT
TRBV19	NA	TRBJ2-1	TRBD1	CASSEQGGFDEQFF	TGTGCCAGTAGTGAACAGGGGGGATTCGATGAGCAGTTCTTC
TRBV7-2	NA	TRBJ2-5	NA	CASSLAEGQYF	TGTGCCAGCAGCTTAGCGGAGGGCCAGTACTTC
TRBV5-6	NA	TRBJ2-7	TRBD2	CASTRLGTSGTYEQYF	TGTGCCAGCACCCGGTTAGGGACTAGCGGGACTTACGAGCAGTACTTC
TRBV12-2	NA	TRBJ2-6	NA	CASRIGAGSSSGANVLTF	TGTGCAAGTCGCATTGGAGCGGGGTCTAGCTCTGGGGCCAACGTCCTGACTTTC
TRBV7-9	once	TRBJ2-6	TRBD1	CASSKGQGFGANVLTF	TGTGCCAGCAGCAAGGGACAGGGGTTTGGGGCCAACGTCCTGACTTTC
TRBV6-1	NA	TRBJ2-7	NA	CASSEERNLYEQYF	TGTGCCAGCAGTGAAGAGCGGAACCTCTACGAGCAGTACTTC
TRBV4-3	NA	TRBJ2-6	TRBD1	CASSQDMGQGSGANVLTF	TGCGCCAGCAGCCAAGATATGGGACAGGGCTCGGGGGCCAACGTCCTGACTTTC
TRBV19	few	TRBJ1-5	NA	CASSSFAGDQQPQHF	TGTGCCAGTAGTAGCTTCGCAGGGGATCAGCAGCCCCAGCATTTT
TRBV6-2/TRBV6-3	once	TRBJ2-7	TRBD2	CASSSPGSGTSYEQYF	TGTGCCAGCAGTTCCCCAGGTAGCGGGACCTCCTACGAGCAGTACTTC
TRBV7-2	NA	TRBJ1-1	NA	CASSLVRRTEAFF	TGTGCCAGCAGCTTAGTCCGGAGAACTGAAGCTTTCTTT
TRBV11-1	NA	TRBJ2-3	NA	CASSRRSGVSTDTQYF	TGTGCCAGCAGCCGGAGATCGGGGGTGAGCACAGATACGCAGTATTTT
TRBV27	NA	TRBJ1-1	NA	CASRQTYTEAFF	TGTGCCAGCAGACAGACCTACACTGAAGCTTTCTTT
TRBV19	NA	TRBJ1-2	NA	CASIPGANYGYTF	TGTGCCAGTATTCCGGGAGCTAACTATGGCTACACCTTC
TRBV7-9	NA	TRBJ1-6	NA	CASSLLESNSPLHF	TGTGCCAGCAGCTTATTAGAGAGTAATTCACCCCTCCACTTT
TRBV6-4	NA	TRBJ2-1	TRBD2	CASSEAGLAGAEQFF	TGTGCCAGCAGTGAGGCGGGACTAGCGGGAGCCGAGCAGTTCTTC
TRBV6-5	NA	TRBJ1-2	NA	CASSSGYYGYTF	TGTGCCAGCAGTTCGGGATACTATGGCTACACCTTC
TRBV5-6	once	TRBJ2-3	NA	CASSRDSSDTQYF	TGTGCCAGCAGCAGGGACTCATCGGATACGCAGTATTTT
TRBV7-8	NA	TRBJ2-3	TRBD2	CASSLAHGLAGSTDTQYF	TGTGCCAGCAGCTTAGCCCACGGACTAGCGGGAAGCACAGATACGCAGTATTTT
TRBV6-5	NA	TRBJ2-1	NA	CASSYDQNWGLKEQFF	TGTGCCAGCAGTTACGATCAGAATTGGGGGCTAAAAGAGCAGTTCTTC
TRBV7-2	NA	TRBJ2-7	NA	CASSSDRTYEQYF	TGTGCCAGCAGCTCCGACAGGACCTACGAGCAGTACTTC
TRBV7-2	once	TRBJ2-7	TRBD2	CASSQRLAGDYEQYF	TGTGCCAGCAGCCAAAGACTAGCGGGAGATTACGAGCAGTACTTC
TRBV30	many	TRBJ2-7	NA	CAWTGTYEQYF	TGTGCCTGGACAGGAACCTACGAGCAGTACTTC
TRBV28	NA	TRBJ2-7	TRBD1	CASSTGQAAYEQYF	TGTGCCAGCAGTACGGGACAGGCAGCCTACGAGCAGTACTTC
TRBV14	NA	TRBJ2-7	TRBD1	CASSRDRGYEQYF	TGTGCCAGCAGCCGGGACAGGGGTTACGAGCAGTACTTC
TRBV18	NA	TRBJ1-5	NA	CASSPRGEVGQPQHF	TGTGCCAGCTCACCGCGGGGGGAAGTGGGGCAGCCCCAGCATTTT
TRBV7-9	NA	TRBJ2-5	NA	CASSLAAHETQYF	TGTGCCAGCAGCTTAGCGGCCCACGAGACCCAGTACTTC